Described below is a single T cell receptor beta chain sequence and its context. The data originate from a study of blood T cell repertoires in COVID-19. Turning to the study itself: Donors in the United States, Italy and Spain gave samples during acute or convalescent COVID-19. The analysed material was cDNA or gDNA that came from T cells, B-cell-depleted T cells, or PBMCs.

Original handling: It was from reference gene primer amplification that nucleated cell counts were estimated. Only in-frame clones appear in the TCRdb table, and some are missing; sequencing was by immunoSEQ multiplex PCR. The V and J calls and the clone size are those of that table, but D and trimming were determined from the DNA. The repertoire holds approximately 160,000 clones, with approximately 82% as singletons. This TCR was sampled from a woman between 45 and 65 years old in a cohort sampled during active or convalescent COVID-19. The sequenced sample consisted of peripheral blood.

CDR3 sequence reads: CASGQGDSPLHF. The DNA of the CDR3 is TGTGCCTCCGGACAGGGGGATTCACCCCTCCACTTT. The V and J genes are TRBV7-9 and TRBJ1-6; TRBD1 matches at 10 bases. This CDR3 has 12 amino acids. Germline CDR1 is SEHNR and CDR2 is FQNEAQ (reference sequence). V was pared by 11 bases and J by 8 bases, with 3 bases of the junction left unmatched.